Below, one T cell receptor (beta chain) is given with its context. The antigen remains undetermined. The PCR had 60 Vbeta and 13 Jbeta primers. The method was immunoSEQ multiplex PCR; TCRdb's version includes in-frame clones alone and lacks a portion of them. The sample has roughly 130,000 clones, over 70% seen once. The data belong to a study of cytomegalovirus exposure and HLA in healthy donors. Across the study: Early released data had around 88 million unique TCRs, all coming from HLA-typed donors. Study results and caveats: Rarity marked most TCR sequences, yet some public TCRs occurred in many donors. Common viral pathogens (according to a later analysis) appeared linked to several of the most significant clusters.

This cohort consisted of healthy bone marrow donors. Trimming left V 5 bases short and J 7 bases short, with 21 bases between. CDR3 length: 15 amino acids. Per germline, CDR1 SNHLY and CDR2 FYNNEI. This sequence originates from a woman aged 55-69 years in good health and CMV-seropositive. The chain couples TRBV2 to TRBJ2-7, with D perhaps matching TRBD2 (5 bases). The sample was PBMCs. CDR3 DNA: TGTGCCAGCAGTTCGTATGTGGGAGCCGAAGGTGAGCAGTACTTC. Amino acids: CASSSYVGAEGEQYF.